This T cell receptor (beta chain) was sequenced in a study of shared clonotypes between healthy human individuals. Points from the study as a whole: Researchers found naive subsets generally carried larger estimated richness than memory subsets.

On this clone itself: Its antigen is still unknown.

V gave up 4 bases and J gave up 2 bases, with 12 bases separating them. The CDR3 runs to 14 residues. Germline V lookup: CDR1 PRHDT, CDR2 FYEKMQ (reference sequence). Data came from immunoSEQ multiplex PCR; TCRdb stores just in-frame clones and leaves some out. The repertoire holds about 1.5 million clones, with 96% as singletons. The clonotype originates from a man younger than 45 in good health. The rearrangement links TRBV13 to TRBJ2-7; D unclear. The specimen sequenced was naive CD4+ T cells sorted from blood. Subset noted: CD45RA+ positively selected. Written as DNA, the CDR3 is TGTGCCAGCAGCTCTGCTACGGCGACCTACGAGCAGTACTTC. Amino acid sequence: CASSSATATYEQYF. The full variable domain, with the rest looked up from reference TRBV13 and TRBJ2-7, is AAGVIQSPRHLIKEKRETATLKCYPIPRHDTVYWYQQGPGQDPQFLISFYEKMQSDKGSIPDRFSAQQFSDYHSELNMSSLELGDSALYFCASSSATATYEQYFGPGTRLTVT.